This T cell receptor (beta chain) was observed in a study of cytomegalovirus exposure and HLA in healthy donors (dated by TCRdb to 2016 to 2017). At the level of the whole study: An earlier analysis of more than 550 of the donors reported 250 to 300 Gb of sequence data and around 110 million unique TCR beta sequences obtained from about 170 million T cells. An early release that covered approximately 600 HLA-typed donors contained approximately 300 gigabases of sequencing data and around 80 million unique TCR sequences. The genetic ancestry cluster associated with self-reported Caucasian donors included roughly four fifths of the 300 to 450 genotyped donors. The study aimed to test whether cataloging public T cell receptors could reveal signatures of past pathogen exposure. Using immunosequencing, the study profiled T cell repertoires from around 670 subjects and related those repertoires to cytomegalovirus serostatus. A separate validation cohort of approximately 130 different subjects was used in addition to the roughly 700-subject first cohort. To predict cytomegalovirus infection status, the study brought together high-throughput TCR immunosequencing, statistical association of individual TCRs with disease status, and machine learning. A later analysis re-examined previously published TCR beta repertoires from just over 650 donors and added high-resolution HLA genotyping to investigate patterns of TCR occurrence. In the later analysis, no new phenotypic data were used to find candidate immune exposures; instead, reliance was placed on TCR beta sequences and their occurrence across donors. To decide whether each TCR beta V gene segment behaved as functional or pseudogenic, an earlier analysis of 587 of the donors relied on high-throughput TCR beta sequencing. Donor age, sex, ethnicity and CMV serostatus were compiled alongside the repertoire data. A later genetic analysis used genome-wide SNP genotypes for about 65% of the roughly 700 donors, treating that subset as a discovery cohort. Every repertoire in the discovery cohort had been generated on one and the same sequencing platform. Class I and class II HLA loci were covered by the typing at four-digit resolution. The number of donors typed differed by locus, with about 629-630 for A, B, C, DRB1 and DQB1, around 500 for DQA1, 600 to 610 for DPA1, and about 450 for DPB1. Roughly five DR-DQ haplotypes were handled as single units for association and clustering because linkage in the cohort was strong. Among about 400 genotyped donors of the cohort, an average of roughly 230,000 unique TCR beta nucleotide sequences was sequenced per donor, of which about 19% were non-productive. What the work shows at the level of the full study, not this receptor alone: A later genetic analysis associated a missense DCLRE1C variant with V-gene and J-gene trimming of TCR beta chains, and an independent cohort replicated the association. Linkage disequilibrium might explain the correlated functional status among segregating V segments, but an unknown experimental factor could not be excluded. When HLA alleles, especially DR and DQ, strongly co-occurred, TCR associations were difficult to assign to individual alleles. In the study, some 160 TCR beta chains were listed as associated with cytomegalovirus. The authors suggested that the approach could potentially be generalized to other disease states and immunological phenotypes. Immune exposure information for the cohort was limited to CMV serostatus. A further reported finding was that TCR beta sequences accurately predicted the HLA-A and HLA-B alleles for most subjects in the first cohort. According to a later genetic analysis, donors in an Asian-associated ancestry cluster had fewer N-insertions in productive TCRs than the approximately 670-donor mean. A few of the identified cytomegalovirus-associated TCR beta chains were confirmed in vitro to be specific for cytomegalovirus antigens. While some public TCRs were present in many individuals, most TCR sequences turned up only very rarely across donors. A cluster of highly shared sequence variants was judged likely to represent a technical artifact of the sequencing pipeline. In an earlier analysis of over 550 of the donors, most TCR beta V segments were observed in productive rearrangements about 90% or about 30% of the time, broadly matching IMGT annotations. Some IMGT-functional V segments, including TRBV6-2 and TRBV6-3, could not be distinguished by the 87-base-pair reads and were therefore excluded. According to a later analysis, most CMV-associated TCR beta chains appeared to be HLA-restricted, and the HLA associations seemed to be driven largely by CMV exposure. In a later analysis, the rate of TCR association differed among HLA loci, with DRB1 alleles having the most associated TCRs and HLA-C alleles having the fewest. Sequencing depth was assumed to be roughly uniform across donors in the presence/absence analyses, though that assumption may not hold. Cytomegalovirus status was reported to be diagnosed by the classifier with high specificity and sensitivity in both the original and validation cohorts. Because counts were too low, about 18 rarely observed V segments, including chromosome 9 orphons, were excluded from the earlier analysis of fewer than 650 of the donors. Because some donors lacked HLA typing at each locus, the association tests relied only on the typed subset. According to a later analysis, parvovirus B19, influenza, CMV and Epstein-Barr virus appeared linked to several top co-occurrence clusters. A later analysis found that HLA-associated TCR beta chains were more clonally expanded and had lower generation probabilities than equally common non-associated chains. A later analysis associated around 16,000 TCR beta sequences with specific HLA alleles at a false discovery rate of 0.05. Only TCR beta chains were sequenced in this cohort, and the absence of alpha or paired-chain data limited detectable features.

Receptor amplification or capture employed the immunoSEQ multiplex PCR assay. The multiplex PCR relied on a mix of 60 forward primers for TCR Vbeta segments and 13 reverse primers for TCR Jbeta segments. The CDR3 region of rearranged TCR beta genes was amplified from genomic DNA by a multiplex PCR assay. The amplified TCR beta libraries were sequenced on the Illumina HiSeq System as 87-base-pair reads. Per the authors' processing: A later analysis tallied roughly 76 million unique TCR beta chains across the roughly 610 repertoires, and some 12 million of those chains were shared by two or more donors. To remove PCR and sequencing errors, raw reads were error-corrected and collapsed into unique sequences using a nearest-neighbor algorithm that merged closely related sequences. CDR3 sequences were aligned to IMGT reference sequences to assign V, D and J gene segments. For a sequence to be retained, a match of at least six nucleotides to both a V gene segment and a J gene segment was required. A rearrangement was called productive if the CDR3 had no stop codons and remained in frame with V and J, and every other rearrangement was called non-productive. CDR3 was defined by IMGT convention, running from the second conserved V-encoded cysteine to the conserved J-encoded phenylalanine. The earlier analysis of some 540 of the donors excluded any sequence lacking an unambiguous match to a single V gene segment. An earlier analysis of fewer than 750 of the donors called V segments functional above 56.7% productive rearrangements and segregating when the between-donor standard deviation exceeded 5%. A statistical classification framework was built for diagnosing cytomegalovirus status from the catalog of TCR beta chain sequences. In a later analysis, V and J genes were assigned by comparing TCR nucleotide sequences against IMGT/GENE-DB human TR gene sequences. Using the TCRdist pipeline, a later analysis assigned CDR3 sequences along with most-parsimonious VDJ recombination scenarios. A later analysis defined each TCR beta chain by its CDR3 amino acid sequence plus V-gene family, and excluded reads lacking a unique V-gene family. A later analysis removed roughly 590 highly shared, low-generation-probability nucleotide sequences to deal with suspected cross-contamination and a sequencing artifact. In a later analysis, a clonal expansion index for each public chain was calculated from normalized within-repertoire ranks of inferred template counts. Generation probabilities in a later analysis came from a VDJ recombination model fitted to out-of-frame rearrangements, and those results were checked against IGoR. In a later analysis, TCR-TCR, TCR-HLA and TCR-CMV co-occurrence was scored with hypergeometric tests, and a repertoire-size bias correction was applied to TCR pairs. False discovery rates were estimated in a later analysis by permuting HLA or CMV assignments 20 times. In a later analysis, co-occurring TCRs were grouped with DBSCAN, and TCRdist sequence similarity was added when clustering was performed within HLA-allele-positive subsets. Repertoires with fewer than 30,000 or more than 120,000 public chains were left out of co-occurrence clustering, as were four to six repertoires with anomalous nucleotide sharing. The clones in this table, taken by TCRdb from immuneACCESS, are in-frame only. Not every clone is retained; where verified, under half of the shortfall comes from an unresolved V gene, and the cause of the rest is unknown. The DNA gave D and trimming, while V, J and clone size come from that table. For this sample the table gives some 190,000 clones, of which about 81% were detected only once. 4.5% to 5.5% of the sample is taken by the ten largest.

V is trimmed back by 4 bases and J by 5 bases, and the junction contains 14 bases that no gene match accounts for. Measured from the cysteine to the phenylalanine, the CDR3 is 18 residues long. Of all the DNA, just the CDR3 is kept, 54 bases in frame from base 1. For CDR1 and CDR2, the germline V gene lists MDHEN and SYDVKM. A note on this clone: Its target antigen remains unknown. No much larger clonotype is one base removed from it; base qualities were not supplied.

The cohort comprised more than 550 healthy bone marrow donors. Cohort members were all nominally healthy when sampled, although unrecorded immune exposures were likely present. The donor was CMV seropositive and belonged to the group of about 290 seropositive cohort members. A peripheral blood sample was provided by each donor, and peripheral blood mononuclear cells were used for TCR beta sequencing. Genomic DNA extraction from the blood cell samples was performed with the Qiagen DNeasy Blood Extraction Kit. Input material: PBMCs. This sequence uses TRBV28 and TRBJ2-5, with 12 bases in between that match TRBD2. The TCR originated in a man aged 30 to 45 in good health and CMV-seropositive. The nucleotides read TGTGCCAGCAGTTCCGGACTAGCGGGAAACCTGTTGGGGGAGACCCAGTACTTC. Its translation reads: CASSSGLAGNLLGETQYF.